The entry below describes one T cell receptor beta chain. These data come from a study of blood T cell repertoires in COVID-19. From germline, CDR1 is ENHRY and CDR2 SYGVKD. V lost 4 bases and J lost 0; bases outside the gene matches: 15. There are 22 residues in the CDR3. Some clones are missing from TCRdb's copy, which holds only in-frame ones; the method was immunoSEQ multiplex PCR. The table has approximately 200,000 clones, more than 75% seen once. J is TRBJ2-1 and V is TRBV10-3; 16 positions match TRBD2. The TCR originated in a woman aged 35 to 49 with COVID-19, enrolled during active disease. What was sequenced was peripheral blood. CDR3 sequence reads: CAISGAPGLAGGYLGSYNEQFF. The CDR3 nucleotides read TGTGCCATCAGTGGAGCTCCGGGACTAGCGGGAGGGTATCTCGGCTCCTACAATGAGCAGTTCTTC.